This T cell receptor beta chain was retrieved from a study of Graves' ophthalmopathy and Graves' hyperthyroidism. Study-level findings and limits: This model predicted ophthalmopathy progression (sensitivity 70% to 71%, specificity about 72%). Using a 13-signature model, the authors split ophthalmopathy from stable hyperthyroidism, with roughly 90% sensitivity and around 76% specificity.

This clonotype was detected ten times or more. Its antigen is not known. For donors with ophthalmopathy, the disease showed moderate-to-severe activity, reached CAS ≥3 and NOSPECS ≥4, and had lasted under 3 months. If patients had other autoimmune diseases, uncontrolled infections, pregnancy or lactation, they were excluded. TCR beta CDR3 amplification used RNA transcripts. The workflow started with a first-round RT-PCR run with HTBI primers and then moved on to a second-round multiplex PCR. Using its own MiXCR run on the multiplex PCR reads, TCRdb lists one record per CDR3 protein. The sample consists of about 210,000 distinct CDR3 sequences, less than 30% of them appearing once. The CDR3 runs to 10 residues.

Sequenced material: peripheral blood. The sequence was collected from a man in his forties or fifties with Graves' ophthalmopathy. The J gene is TRBJ1-1, the V gene TRBV12-3 or TRBV12-4; D gene uncertain. The CDR3 sequence is CSVKNTEAFF. The CDR3 DNA reads TGTTCCGTGAAGAATACTGAAGCTTTCTTT.